This entry lists 19 T cell receptor beta chains sequenced from one sample in a study of post-analysis software for immune sequencing data. Findings and caveats of the study: Patients showed TRBV5-6, TRBV5-1 and TRBV20-1 among roughly 5 TRBV segments more frequent than in controls.

cDNA libraries for TCR beta contained unique molecular identifiers. TCRdb used MiXCR to reprocess the PCR reads, holding one entry per CDR3 protein. The sample has hundreds of thousands of distinct CDR3 sequences, 53% seen once. These receptors have no identified antigens. Sequencing was done on a sample of blood. These receptors were taken from a girl aged 10 to 17 with multiple sclerosis.

With respect to this clonotype: At one of its ends the junction is not consistent with the germline gene, which may arise from a read error. V and J are TRBV25-1 and TRBJ2-6; the D gene could be TRBD1 or TRBD2 (7 bases each). The CDR3 has 19 residues. Germline CDR1 reads MGHDK; CDR2 reads SYGVNS. The CDR3: CASGVLGGDRTSGANVLTF. The CDR3 nucleotides are TGTGCCAGCGGTGTCCTGGGAGGGGACAGAACCTCTGGGGCCAACGTCCTGACTTTT.

This clonotype was picked up a small number of times. The chain carries TRBV29-1 and TRBJ1-2, with a tentative D call TRBD1 (6 bases). CDR3 length: 14 residues. The germline V and J ends were trimmed by 6 bases and 4 bases, with 18 bases remaining between them. Germline-derived CDR1 and CDR2 are SQVTM and ANQGSEA. The DNA for the CDR3 is TGCAGCGTCACTTCAATAGCAGGGGTCTATGGCTACACCTTC. The encoded protein is CSVTSIAGVYGYTF.

This clonotype was observed a few times. This rearrangement joins TRBV29-1 to TRBJ1-4, with 9 bases matching TRBD1. This CDR3 has 13 residues. V was pared by 4 bases and J by 9 bases, with 6 bases of the junction left unmatched. The V gene's germline CDR1 is SQVTM and CDR2 ANQGSEA. This chain's CDR3 is CSVGAQGAKKLFF. The CDR3 nucleotides read TGCAGCGTTGGGGCACAGGGGGCGAAAAAACTGTTTTTT.

The rearrangement joins TRBV7-2 to TRBJ2-3; TRBD2 aligns across 8 bases. The CDR3 consists of 17 residues. Germline lookup yields CDR1 SGHTA and CDR2 FQGNSA. J was trimmed by 1 base and V by 2 bases; bases with no gene match: 8. The CDR3, as DNA: TGTGCCAGCAGCTTACAGCCTCACGGGAGGGGCACAGATACGCAGTATTTT. Translation gives CASSLQPHGRGTDTQYF.

This chain links TRBV19 with TRBJ1-4; 9 bases fit TRBD1. V shed 6 bases, J shed 7 bases, and the junction held 3 bases outside the gene matches. The CDR3 is made up of 13 amino acids. CDR1 is LNHDA and CDR2 is SQIVND in the germline V gene (reference sequence). The CDR3 sequence: CASRLQGAEKLFF. The CDR3 region has the DNA TGTGCCAGTAGGCTACAGGGGGCTGAAAAACTGTTTTTT.

This clonotype was picked up a small number of times. The chain has TRBV7-3 and TRBJ2-1; 7 bases fit TRBD2. V was pared by 2 bases and J by 0 bases, with 7 bases of the junction left unmatched. CDR3 length: 17 residues. CDR1 is SGHTA, CDR2 FQGTGA, per germline. This CDR3 is CASSLWASGSSYNEQFF. Written as DNA, the CDR3 is TGTGCCAGCAGCTTATGGGCTAGCGGAAGCTCCTACAATGAGCAGTTCTTC.

Points on this clonotype: Germline and junction disagree at one end, which may indicate a read error. This chain links TRBV29-1 with TRBJ2-4; D unresolved. The J call could be wrong; TRBJ2-7 is a better fit for the DNA end. The V gene's germline CDR1 is SQVTM and CDR2 ANQGSEA. The CDR3 covers 13 residues. CDR3 sequence: CSVEHSQSCEQYF. The CDR3 DNA sequence: TGCAGCGTTGAACATTCCCAATCCTGCGAGCAGTACTTC.

The chain employs TRBV5-1 and TRBJ2-7; D gene uncertain. This CDR3 comprises 13 residues. The V and J ends lost 0 bases and 6 bases respectively, with 10 bases between them. The germline gives CDR1 SGHRS, CDR2 YFSETQ. The CDR3 here is CASSLVVLGEQYF. The DNA for the CDR3 is TGCGCCAGCAGCTTGGTTGTCTTGGGCGAGCAGTACTTC.

The chain carries TRBV6-2 or TRBV6-3 and TRBJ1-1; D is undetermined. This CDR3 is built from 16 residues. Germline CDR1 MNHEY, CDR2 SVGEGT. V was pared by 0 bases and J by 0 bases, with 11 bases between. CDR3: CASSYSIFSVNTEAFF. DNA of the CDR3: TGTGCCAGCAGTTACTCGATCTTTTCCGTGAACACTGAAGCTTTCTTT.

V gene TRBV20-1 combines with J gene TRBJ2-1; 15 bases are a match to TRBD2. The CDR3 is 15 amino acids. Trimming took 6 bases from V and 10 from J; bases not matched to a gene: 10. Germline CDR1 and CDR2: DFQATT and SNEGSKA (reference sequence). The CDR3 is CSAKGTSGGSTEQFF. CDR3 DNA: TGCAGTGCCAAGGGGACTAGCGGGGGGTCTACCGAGCAGTTCTTC.

The chain recombines TRBV6-6 with TRBJ1-1; D is unclear. The CDR3 is made up of 15 amino acids. V shed 5 bases and J shed 4 bases, with 17 bases lying between them. CDR1 and CDR2 (germline): MNHNY, SVGAGI (reference sequence). CDR3 sequence: CASSRKGGGPTEAFF. The CDR3 DNA reads TGTGCCAGCAGTCGTAAGGGAGGTGGGCCCACTGAAGCTTTCTTT.

This chain joins TRBV20-1 and TRBJ2-7; 11 bases align to TRBD2. The CDR3 loop spans 14 amino acids. V lost 6 bases, J lost 3 bases, and 7 bases stayed unmatched. The V gene's germline CDR1 is DFQATT and CDR2 SNEGSKA (reference sequence). The chain's CDR3 is CSAKTSGGNYEQYF. The DNA for the CDR3 is TGCAGTGCAAAAACTAGCGGGGGAAACTACGAGCAGTACTTC.

This chain links TRBV11-3 with TRBJ2-1; no reliable D call. Deletions cut 5 bases from V and 5 bases from J, with 7 bases between. The CDR3 is 12 amino acids. Germline CDR1 and CDR2: SGHNT and YENEEA. CDR3 coding DNA: TGTGCCAGCAGCGGCGTTAACAATGAGCAGTTCTTC. It yields the protein CASSGVNNEQFF.

J is TRBJ2-3 and V is TRBV20-1; 13 positions agree with TRBD2. V shed 6 bases, J shed 3 bases, and the junction held 9 bases outside the gene matches. Per the germline V gene, CDR1 is DFQATT and CDR2 is SNEGSKA (reference sequence). This CDR3 has 16 residues. Written as DNA, the CDR3 is TGCAGTGCCCAAGGGGGACTAGCGGGAATGACAGATACGCAGTATTTT. This gives the protein CSAQGGLAGMTDTQYF.

The rearrangement joins TRBV20-1 to TRBJ1-5, with 8 positions matching TRBD1. Losses at the gene ends were 0 bases for V and 2 bases for J; bases not matched to a gene: 9. This CDR3 region has 17 residues. Germline CDR1 is DFQATT and CDR2 is SNEGSKA (reference sequence). The CDR3 protein is CSARDPLTGGGNQPQHF. In nucleotides, the CDR3 is TGCAGTGCTAGAGATCCACTAACAGGGGGTGGCAATCAGCCCCAGCATTTT.

The sample holds one count of this clonotype. The V gene is TRBV7-9, the J gene TRBJ2-3, with D perhaps TRBD2 (6 bases). Germline assignment: CDR1 SEHNR and CDR2 FQNEAQ (reference sequence). V lost 5 bases, J lost 1 base, and 13 bases lay in between. The CDR3 covers 15 residues. This CDR3 reads CASSAMGGGTDTQYF. The CDR3 DNA is TGTGCCAGCAGCGCTATGGGGGGAGGCACAGATACGCAGTATTTT.

This chain joins TRBV2 and TRBJ2-1, with 10 positions matching TRBD1. Germline lookup yields CDR1 SNHLY and CDR2 FYNNEI. The ends lost 7 bases at V and 7 bases at J; junction bases unmatched: 16. The CDR3 runs 17 residues. CDR3 in DNA: TGTGCCAGCACCAAACGGACCGGGACAGGGGCTAGAAATGAGCAGTTCTTC. Amino acid sequence: CASTKRTGTGARNEQFF.

This chain connects TRBV29-1 to TRBJ1-2, with D perhaps matching TRBD1 (5 bases). The CDR3 is made up of 12 amino acids. Looked up from germline, CDR1 is SQVTM and CDR2 is ANQGSEA. V lost 8 bases and J lost 3, with 13 bases in between. The CDR3 bases are TGCAGCTACGAGACAGTGGACTATGGCTACACCTTC. Protein sequence: CSYETVDYGYTF.

This rearrangement joins TRBV27 to TRBJ2-7; TRBD1 is a possible D gene (6 bases). V lost 6 bases to trimming and J lost 2 bases, with 17 bases between them. The CDR3 spans 15 residues. CDR1 MNHEY and CDR2 SMNVEV come from the germline V gene (reference sequence). DNA of the CDR3: TGTGCCAGCAGCCGGCTGGGCAGGGGAGCCTACGAGCAGTACTTC. Its protein product is CASSRLGRGAYEQYF.